These 19 T cell receptor beta chains originate from one sample sequenced in a study of blood T cells in healthy people across ages. Through a sample-barcoded 5' primer and a J-beta primer mix, a second PCR was run for about 6 to 11 cycles. From the 5' RACE reads, TCRdb called clonotypes with MiXCR, one entry per CDR3 protein. Of approximately 1.5 million distinct CDR3 sequences in the sample, roughly 32% were seen once. Specimen: blood. These receptors were obtained from a woman aged 30 to 39 in good health.

The chain recombines TRBV20-1 with TRBJ1-2; 7 bases agree with TRBD1. The CDR3 sequence is 14 residues long. Germline loops: CDR1 DFQATT, CDR2 SNEGSKA (reference sequence). The J segment lost 7 bases and the V segment lost 5 bases, leaving 13 bases of the junction unmatched. The CDR3 DNA reads TGCAGTGCTTACACTGACAGGGTTTCGGGTGGCTACACCTTC. Protein: CSAYTDRVSGGYTF.

The chain employs TRBV11-1 and TRBJ2-3; no reliable D call. V was shortened by 4 bases and J by 4 bases, with 15 bases between the two germline ends. The length of the CDR3 is 15 residues. Germline values: CDR1 SGHAT, CDR2 FQDESV (reference sequence). In nucleotides, the CDR3 is TGTGCCAGCAGCTCCCCCCGCTACGTCCCAGATACGCAGTATTTT. Amino acids: CASSSPRYVPDTQYF.

The table lists this clonotype with a few counts. This chain connects TRBV9 to TRBJ2-3; 12 nucleotides align to TRBD2. Germline V gives CDR1 SGDLS, CDR2 YYNGEE. Trimming removed 0 bases from V and 8 bases from J; junction bases left unmatched: 7. The CDR3 contains 16 residues. This CDR3 is CASSVVPSGRGSTQYF. CDR3 bases: TGTGCCAGCAGCGTAGTCCCTAGCGGGAGGGGAAGTACGCAGTATTTT.

This chain links TRBV20-1 with TRBJ2-7; 10 nucleotides align to TRBD2. V shed 1 base and J 2 bases; nucleotides not matched to a gene: 5. The CDR3 is 15 residues long. In germline, CDR1 is DFQATT, CDR2 SNEGSKA (reference sequence). The CDR3 DNA reads as TGCAGTGCTAGAGGTAGCGGGGGGACAGCCTACGAGCAGTACTTC. Its translation is CSARGSGGTAYEQYF.

The CDR3 DNA is TGTGCCAGCTCACTACAGAGGGCTAAGAACACCGGGGAGCTGTTTTTT. It translates to CASSLQRAKNTGELFF. The rearrangement joins TRBV18 to TRBJ2-2; possibly TRBD2 for D (5 bases). This CDR3 is 16 amino acids long. The germline gives CDR1 KGHSH, CDR2 LQKENI. Trimming shortened V by 4 bases and J by 1 base, and 13 bases separated the two germline ends.

This chain links TRBV7-9 with TRBJ2-2; a weak D match, TRBD1 (6 bases). CDR1 is SEHNR and CDR2 is FQNEAQ in the germline V gene (reference sequence). This CDR3 has 16 amino acids. Trimming shortened V by 3 bases and J by 1 base, and 12 bases separated the two germline ends. CDR3 residues: CASSFLGHKNTGELFF. The CDR3 nucleotides read TGTGCCAGCAGCTTTCTGGGACATAAGAACACCGGGGAGCTGTTTTTT.

This clonotype was seen a few times. The V call is TRBV2, the J call TRBJ2-5; D is perhaps TRBD2 (5 bases). Germline loops: CDR1 SNHLY, CDR2 FYNNEI. Trimming left V 1 base short and J 11 bases short, with 11 bases between. The CDR3 totals 12 residues. The CDR3 nucleotides read TGTGCCAGCAGTGAAGGAACCTGGGAGCAGTACTTC. Translated, it gives CASSEGTWEQYF.

This clonotype was detected only a few times. The chain links TRBV7-9 to TRBJ2-2; no clear D. There are 14 residues in the CDR3. Germline CDR1 is SEHNR and CDR2 is FQNEAQ (reference sequence). V was pared by 4 bases and J by 1 base, with 7 bases between. The CDR3 loop reads CASSSTLNTGELFF. CDR3 nucleotide sequence: TGTGCCAGCAGCTCCACCCTGAACACCGGGGAGCTGTTTTTT.

This clonotype was counted between two and nine times. The chain recombines TRBV5-1 with TRBJ2-4, with 9 bases lining up with TRBD2. The J call may be mistaken, given a closer DNA end match to TRBJ2-7. Germline-derived CDR1 and CDR2 are SGHRS and YFSETQ. This CDR3 is 15 amino acids long. The CDR3 is CASSLAPSGVYEQYF. CDR3 sequence (DNA): TGCGCCAGCAGCTTGGCTCCTAGCGGGGTCTACGAGCAGTACTTC.

A few counts support this clonotype. The chain combines TRBV5-1 with TRBJ2-5, with 7 bases aligning to TRBD1. V gave up 2 bases and J gave up 3 bases; unmatched junction bases: 7. The germline CDR1 and CDR2 sequences are SGHRS and YFSETQ. This CDR3 spans 15 amino acids. The CDR3 nucleotides are TGCGCCAGCAGCTTTGGGACAGTCAAGAAAGAGACCCAGTACTTC. Translation: CASSFGTVKKETQYF.

The chain links TRBV5-8 to TRBJ1-6; no reliable D call. The length of the CDR3 is 12 residues. V gave up 5 bases and J gave up 10 bases, with 10 bases separating them. CDR1 is SGHTS, CDR2 YDEGEE, per germline. For the CDR3, the DNA is TGTGCCAGCAGGAGTGTCAGCTCACCCCTCCACTTT. Amino acids: CASRSVSSPLHF.

The V and J genes are TRBV9 and TRBJ1-5, with unresolved D. The CDR3 contains 13 residues. From germline, CDR1 is SGDLS and CDR2 YYNGEE. V was cut by 3 bases and J by 5 bases, with 9 bases left in between. For the CDR3, the DNA is TGTGCCAGCAGCGCAGACCATGATCAGCCCCAGCATTTT. Amino acids: CASSADHDQPQHF.

This clonotype was seen a few times. The J gene is TRBJ2-6, the V gene TRBV18; D may match TRBD1 or TRBD2 (5 bases each). The CDR3 is 17 residues long. Trimming removed 4 bases at V and 0 bases at J, with 13 bases between. Germline V gene data show CDR1 as KGHSH and CDR2 as LQKENI. The CDR3 here is CASSRTTGTSGANVLTF. CDR3 DNA: TGTGCCAGCTCACGAACCACCGGGACCTCTGGGGCCAACGTCCTGACTTTC.

In its sample, this clonotype was seen a few times. The rearrangement links TRBV10-3 to TRBJ2-5, with 8 bases identical to TRBD1. In germline, CDR1 is ENHRY, CDR2 SYGVKD. With 6 bases clipped from V and 11 bases from J, the junction kept 14 bases outside the gene matches. The CDR3 spans 14 residues. The CDR3 DNA is TGTGCCATCAGGGAAAATGGACAGGGTGGTGAGCAGTACTTC. Protein sequence: CAIRENGQGGEQYF.

The V gene is TRBV11-2, the J gene TRBJ1-2, with 12 bases lining up with TRBD1. Trimming removed 2 bases from V and 10 bases from J; junction bases left unmatched: 11. The germline V gene has CDR1 SGHAT and CDR2 FQNNGV. This CDR3 is 16 amino acids long. In nucleotides, the CDR3 is TGTGCCAGCAGCTTAAACAAGGCCGGGACAGGGGGCGACTACACCTTC. This translates into CASSLNKAGTGGDYTF.

The rearrangement links TRBV30 to TRBJ2-1; D unresolved. The CDR3 has 12 residues. Germline-derived CDR1 and CDR2 are GTSNPN and SVGIG (reference sequence). The V end lost 7 bases, the J end lost 4 bases, and 11 bases lay between the germline ends. The CDR3 DNA follows: TGTGCCTTCGCCGTGGGGTACAATGAGCAGTTCTTC. Encoded protein: CAFAVGYNEQFF.

The V and J genes are TRBV20-1 and TRBJ2-2; maybe TRBD1 (5 bases). Trimming took 1 base from V and 4 from J, leaving 7 bases between them. CDR1 is DFQATT and CDR2 is SNEGSKA in the germline V gene (reference sequence). The CDR3 extends over 13 amino acids. The CDR3 DNA follows: TGCAGTGCTAGAGGCAGGGCCACCGGGGAGCTGTTTTTT. Residues: CSARGRATGELFF.

This clonotype was picked up a small number of times. This sequence joins TRBV6-2 or TRBV6-3 and TRBJ2-5; 8 positions agree with TRBD2. V dropped 4 bases and J dropped 8; count of bases not matched to a gene: 6. Per germline, CDR1 MNHEY and CDR2 SVGEGT. This CDR3 has 13 amino acids. DNA of the CDR3: TGTGCCAGCAGTTGGGGAACTAGCGGCACCCAGTACTTC. Its protein product is CASSWGTSGTQYF.

In its sample, this clonotype was seen a few times. This chain uses TRBV6-1 with TRBJ1-2; 7 bases fit TRBD1. This CDR3 spans 15 amino acids. Trimming removed 3 bases from V and 8 bases from J; junction bases left unmatched: 12. Germline V gene lookup returns CDR1 MNHNS and CDR2 SASEGT. This CDR3 is CASSDAGTVFGGYTF. The CDR3 region has the DNA TGTGCCAGCAGTGACGCCGGGACAGTTTTTGGAGGCTACACCTTC.